This T cell receptor (beta chain) came from a study of shared clonotypes between healthy human individuals. Clones were sequenced by immunoSEQ multiplex PCR, and TCRdb holds only the in-frame ones, with some missing. The table records a few hundred thousand clones, 65% to 70% of them present only once. This CDR3 region has 14 residues. Germline CDR1 is MNHEY and CDR2 is SMNVEV (reference sequence). V dropped 3 bases and J dropped 7 bases, with 15 bases sitting between them. This TCR derives from a man younger than 45 in good health. V and J are TRBV27 and TRBJ1-1; no definite D call. Sequenced sample: memory CD4+ T cells sorted from blood. Described subset: CD45RA-negative fraction. CDR3 DNA: TGTGCCAGCAGTTTGGGAAAGGGATGGGGTGAAGCTTTCTTT. It encodes CASSLGKGWGEAFF.